This record looks at one TCR beta chain sequence and its context. Its antigen is still unknown. This was a deep-level run. Per the original data handling: Filtering was not the same, since immunoSEQ gave junction-only sequences without quality scores. Sequencing used immunoSEQ multiplex PCR; TCRdb keeps in-frame clones, though not all of them. The V and J calls and clone size were taken over from that table, and D and trimming were inferred from the DNA. This table has millions of clones, over 85% appearing once. The source of the sample is a study of shared clonotypes between healthy human individuals. Study-wide findings and caveats: Compared with memory subsets, naive subsets generally had larger estimated richness. Clonotypes shared by all four sorted-subset donors had higher generation probabilities than non-shared clonotypes.

Losses at the gene ends were 10 bases for V and 7 bases for J; bases not matched to a gene: 11. The CDR3 is 14 amino acids. Germline V gives CDR1 MDHEN, CDR2 SYDVKM. As defined, naive CD8 cells were CD45RO-negative and positively selected for CCR7, with terminally differentiated effector memory CD45RA+ cells excluded. The sequence came from a man younger than 35 in good health. The sample taken for sequencing was naive CD8+ T cells sorted from blood. The chain recombines TRBV28 with TRBJ2-1; 9 positions match TRBD2. CDR3 DNA: TGTGCCACCGACCAAGCGGGGGGACCAAATGAGCAGTTCTTC. It specifies CATDQAGGPNEQFF.